This T cell receptor (beta chain) was obtained from a study of cytomegalovirus exposure and HLA in healthy donors. Study results and limitations: Despite most TCR sequences being rare, some public TCRs occurred in many donors. A previous analysis found most TCR beta V segments productive roughly 90% or roughly 30% of the time. A reported reduction in N-insertions relative to the approximately 640-donor mean was seen in an Asian-associated ancestry cluster in a later analysis.

With 4 bases clipped from V and 0 bases from J, the junction kept 6 bases outside the gene matches. Germline CDR1 and CDR2: MNHNS and SASEGT. The CDR3 length is 17 residues. This clone was observed once. What it recognizes is unknown. PCR employed 60 Vbeta and 13 Jbeta primers. Using immunoSEQ multiplex PCR, the repertoire was profiled, and TCRdb retains in-frame clones only, with some absent. The sample consists of about 160,000 clones, approximately 88% of them appearing once. Sequenced input: PBMCs. The receptor comes from a man aged 25 to 40 in good health and CMV-seronegative. The chain joins TRBV6-1 to TRBJ1-6, with 7 nucleotides matching TRBD1. As DNA, the CDR3 is TGTGCCAGCAGTGGCCGACAGGGCCCCTCCTATAATTCACCCCTCCACTTT. It yields the protein CASSGRQGPSYNSPLHF.